The T cell receptor (beta chain) under discussion was sequenced for a study of blood T cell repertoires in COVID-19. Study details: Samples came from the United States, Italy and Spain, spanning acute and convalescent COVID-19. Sample material is recorded as cDNA or gDNA derived from T cells, B-cell-depleted T cells, or PBMCs.

How the authors handled the data: It was from reference gene primer amplification that nucleated cell counts were estimated. The repertoire was sequenced with immunoSEQ multiplex PCR; TCRdb's copy has only in-frame clones and lacks some. Clonal size and the V and J genes are those of that table, whereas D and trimming came from the DNA. The sample shows 150,000 to 200,000 clones, about 87% of them seen only once. The CDR3 totals 15 residues. Germline CDR1 and CDR2: SGHRS and YFSETQ. V was pared by 0 bases and J by 7 bases, with 4 bases of the junction left unmatched. The V and J genes are TRBV5-1 and TRBJ1-6; TRBD1 matches 7 bases. The sample consisted of peripheral blood. This clonotype originated in a woman aged 55-70 years who had recovered from COVID-19. CDR3 DNA: TGCGCCAGCAGCTTGGGGGGGACAGCGAATTCACCCCTCCACTTT. Encoded protein: CASSLGGTANSPLHF.